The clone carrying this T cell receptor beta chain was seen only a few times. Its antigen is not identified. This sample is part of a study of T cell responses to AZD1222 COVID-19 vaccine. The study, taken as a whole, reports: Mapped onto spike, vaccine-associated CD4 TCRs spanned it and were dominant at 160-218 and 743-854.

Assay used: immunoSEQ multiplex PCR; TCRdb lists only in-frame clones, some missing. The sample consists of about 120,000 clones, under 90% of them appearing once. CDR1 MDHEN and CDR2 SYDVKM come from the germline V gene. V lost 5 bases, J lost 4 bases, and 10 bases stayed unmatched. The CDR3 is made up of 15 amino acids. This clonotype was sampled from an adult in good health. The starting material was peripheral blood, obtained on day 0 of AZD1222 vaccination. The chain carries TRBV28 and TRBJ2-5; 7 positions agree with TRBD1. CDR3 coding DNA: TGTGCCAGCAGTGCTTTGACAGGGTCTGGAGAGACCCAGTACTTC. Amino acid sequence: CASSALTGSGETQYF.